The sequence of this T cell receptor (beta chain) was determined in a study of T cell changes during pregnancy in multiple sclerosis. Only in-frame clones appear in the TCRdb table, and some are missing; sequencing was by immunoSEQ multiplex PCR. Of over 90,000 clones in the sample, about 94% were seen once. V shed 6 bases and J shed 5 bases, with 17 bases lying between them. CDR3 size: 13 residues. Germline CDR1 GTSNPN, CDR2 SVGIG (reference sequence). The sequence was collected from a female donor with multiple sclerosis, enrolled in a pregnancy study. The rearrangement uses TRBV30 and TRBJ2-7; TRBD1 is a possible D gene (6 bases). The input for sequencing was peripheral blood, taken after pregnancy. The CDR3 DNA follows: TGTGCCTGCTCGAGGGACACTCCGGACGAGCAGTACTTC. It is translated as CACSRDTPDEQYF. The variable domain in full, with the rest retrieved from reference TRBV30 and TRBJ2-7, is SQTIHQWPATLVQPVGSPLSLECTVEGTSNPNLYWYRQAAGRGLQLLFYSVGIGQISSEVPQNLSASRPQDRQFILSSKKLLLSDSGFYLCACSRDTPDEQYFGPGTRLTVT.